This T cell receptor beta chain was obtained from a study of neurological immune-mediated disorders. This clonotype showed up many times. Use was made of approximately 980,000 CD4+ or CD8+ T cells in sorted libraries. TCRdb re-called the 5' RACE reads through MiXCR, storing one row per CDR3 protein. The sample has 35,000 to 55,000 distinct CDR3 sequences, under 6.5% seen once. The sequencing sample was made of CD4+ T cells from blood. This clonotype was sampled from a middle-aged woman in good health.

The CDR3 DNA reads TGTGCCAGCAGTTTATCCCAGATATACGAGCAGTACTTC. This codes for CASSLSQIYEQYF. V and J are TRBV28 and TRBJ2-7, with unresolved D. The germline V and J ends were trimmed by 1 base and 4 bases, with 8 bases remaining between them. The CDR3 length is 13 residues. Germline CDR1 MDHEN, CDR2 SYDVKM.